The rows below give T cell receptor beta chains drawn from one sample of a study of shared clonotypes between healthy human individuals. Produced via immunoSEQ multiplex PCR; TCRdb's table is partial and in-frame only. Found here are a few million clones, over 85% of them singletons; the top ten hold about 1.7%. Sequencing input: naive CD8+ T cells from PBMCs. These receptors came from a man in his late teens or twenties in good health. Some clones in this sample may be carry-over from other donors' samples. CDR3s include the opening cysteine and the closing phenylalanine or tryptophan. A D gene is named only where the DNA matches it firmly. Clone size is not always given. Where it is, it says once, few, many or a class for expanded clones.

>NA|NA|TRBV7-3|TRBJ2-6
TGTGCCAGCAGCAATTGGGGATTCGGCTCTAGCTCTGGGGCCAACGTCCTGACTTTC
CASSNWGFGSSSGANVLTF
>NA|NA|TRBV7-9|TRBJ2-5
TGTGCCAGCAGCCCATCTAGCGTAGAAGGGACCCAGTACTTC
CASSPSSVEGTQYF
>NA|NA|TRBV20-1|TRBJ2-1
TGCAGTGCTAGTGCGGGGAATGAGCAGTTCTTC
CSASAGNEQFF
>NA|NA|TRBV13|TRBJ2-7
TGTGCCAGCAGCATACTGGGTCAATCCTACGAGCAGTACTTC
CASSILGQSYEQYF
>TRBD1|few|TRBV2|TRBJ1-2
TGTGCCAGCAGGGGGACAGGAACGGTCGGCTATGGCTACACCTTC
CASRGTGTVGYGYTF
>NA|NA|TRBV11-2|TRBJ1-1
TGTGCCAGCAGCTTTTTAGACTTTAGAGCTTTCTTT
CASSFLDFRAFF
>TRBD1|NA|TRBV7-2|TRBJ1-1
TGTGCCGGACAGGGGGCAGGGGGCAGCCGGAACACTGAAGCTTTCTTT
CAGQGAGGSRNTEAFF
>TRBD1|NA|TRBV28|TRBJ2-2
TGTGCCAGCAGTAGACAGGGGGCAGCGAACACCGGGGAGCTGTTTTTT
CASSRQGAANTGELFF
>NA|NA|TRBV11-2|TRBJ2-1
TGTGCCAGCAGCTTAGGCCCCAGCAATGAGCAGTTCTTC
CASSLGPSNEQFF
>TRBD1|NA|TRBV10-3|TRBJ1-2
TGTGCCATCAGTGCCTCGGGACAGGGTGAACATGGCTACACCTTC
CAISASGQGEHGYTF
>NA|NA|TRBV7-9|TRBJ2-7
TGTGCCAGCAGCTTTGAAGGCTACGAGCAGTACTTC
CASSFEGYEQYF
>NA|NA|TRBV21-1|TRBJ1-5
TGTGCCAGCAGCAAGTACCCCACAGGAACAGGGTGTCGCAATCAGCCCCAGCATTTT
CASSKYPTGTGCRNQPQHF
>NA|NA|TRBV10-3|TRBJ2-1
TGTGCCATCAGTGACCGAGGGAAGAGGGTTCCTGAGAGGTACAATGAGCAGTTCTTC
CAISDRGKRVPERYNEQFF
>NA|few|TRBV30|TRBJ2-2
TGTGCCTGGACGATGGGGTGGGAGCTGTTTTTT
CAWTMGWELFF
>NA|NA|TRBV27|TRBJ1-2
TGTGCCAGCAGTTTGTCCCCCGCGGGGGGCTACACCTTC
CASSLSPAGGYTF
>NA|NA|TRBV7-9|TRBJ2-5
TGTGCCAGCACCTTGGACCAAGAGACCCAGTACTTC
CASTLDQETQYF
>TRBD2|NA|TRBV7-9|TRBJ2-5
TGTGCCAGCAGCTTAAGTACGGTACTAGCGGGAGGCTCGTTAGGGACCCAGTACTTC
CASSLSTVLAGGSLGTQYF
>NA|NA|TRBV6-6|TRBJ2-7
TGTGCCAGCAGTTACTCGAAAGGGTACGAGCAGTACTTC
CASSYSKGYEQYF
>TRBD2|NA|TRBV19|TRBJ2-1
TGTGCCAGTAGTCCGGGACTAGAGGTAAATGAGCAGTTCTTC
CASSPGLEVNEQFF
>NA|few|TRBV19|TRBJ1-5
TGTGCCAGTAGTATTAAGGAAACTAGCAATCAGCCCCAGCATTTT
CASSIKETSNQPQHF
>NA|once|TRBV5-6|TRBJ2-1
TGTGCCAGCAGCTTGGACGTATCGAGCCAGTTCTTC
CASSLDVSSQFF
>NA|NA|TRBV7-9|TRBJ2-4
TGTGCCAGCAGCTCCCTTGAGGGGCGAACCCAAAACATTCAGTACTTC
CASSSLEGRTQNIQYF
>TRBD2|NA|TRBV6-4|TRBJ2-3
TGTGCCAGCAGTGACGTAGGTGTCCTAGCGGGTAGAAACACAGATACGCAGTATTTT
CASSDVGVLAGRNTDTQYF
>NA|NA|TRBV29-1|TRBJ2-1
TGCAGCGTTGAACTAGATTACAATGAGCAGTTCTTC
CSVELDYNEQFF
>NA|once|TRBV7-9|TRBJ2-1
TGTGCCAGCAGCTTAGGGGACGTCAATGAGCAGTTCTTC
CASSLGDVNEQFF
>TRBD2|NA|TRBV9|TRBJ2-7
TGTGCCAGCAGCCTACGCGGGGGGTGGGACGAGCAGTACTTC
CASSLRGGWDEQYF
>NA|NA|TRBV19|TRBJ1-1
TGTGCCAGTAGTATCGTGGCAGGGACTGAAGCTTTCTTT
CASSIVAGTEAFF
>NA|NA|TRBV19|TRBJ1-1
TGTGCCAGTAGTATAGGGTTCCTGAACACTGAAGCTTTCTTT
CASSIGFLNTEAFF
>NA|once|TRBV10-3|TRBJ1-2
TGTGCCATCACTCCCCAGGTGTCTATCGATGGCTACACCTTC
CAITPQVSIDGYTF
>TRBD1|NA|TRBV10-1|TRBJ2-1
TGCGCCAGCAGTGAAGGGACAGGGGTCTACAATGAGCAGTTCTTC
CASSEGTGVYNEQFF
>NA|NA|TRBV21-1|TRBJ2-7
TGTGCCAGCAGCAAAGAAGGGACAGGGGGCGAGCAGTACTTC
CASSKEGTGGEQYF
>NA|NA|TRBV6-1|TRBJ1-5
TGTGCCAGCAGTGACCTTCCCAGGGAGGATCAGCCCCAGCATTTT
CASSDLPREDQPQHF
>TRBD2|NA|TRBV6-1|TRBJ2-1
TGTGCCAGCAGTGAATGGGGGGGAGGCTCCTACAATGAGCAGTTCTTC
CASSEWGGGSYNEQFF
>TRBD1|once|TRBV29-1|TRBJ2-1
TGCAGCGCTCAAAACAGGGGTAAGCAGTTCTTC
CSAQNRGKQFF
>TRBD1|NA|TRBV27|TRBJ2-1
TGTGCCAGCAAAGCGGACAGGTGGGATGAGCAGTTCTTC
CASKADRWDEQFF
>TRBD2|NA|TRBV9|TRBJ2-7
TGTGCCAGCAGCGTGGGACTAGCGGGAAGCTACGAGCAGTACTTC
CASSVGLAGSYEQYF
>NA|NA|TRBV5-6|TRBJ2-5
TGTGCCAGCAGCTTGGGTACAGGGTTGGAGACCCAGTACTTC
CASSLGTGLETQYF
>TRBD1|NA|TRBV29-1|TRBJ1-2
TGCAGCGCTCGGGCAGGGGGATCCGATGGCTACACCTTC
CSARAGGSDGYTF
>NA|NA|TRBV6-6|TRBJ1-1
TGTGCCAGCAGTTACTCACAGGAAGCTTTCTTT
CASSYSQEAFF
>TRBD1|NA|TRBV6-5|TRBJ2-5
TGTGCCAGCAGTCCTCATAGAACAGGGGCTCAGACCCAGTACTTC
CASSPHRTGAQTQYF
>NA|once|TRBV7-8|TRBJ1-1
TGTGCCAGCAGCTTAGGACAGATGCTGAACACTGAAGCTTTCTTT
CASSLGQMLNTEAFF
>NA|NA|TRBV6-1|TRBJ2-1
TGTGCCAGCAGTGGGCAGGGGGGGTTCAATGAGCAGTTCTTC
CASSGQGGFNEQFF
>NA|NA|TRBV7-3|TRBJ2-1
TGTGCCAGCAGCGACGCCCAGTGGAATGAGCAGTTCTTC
CASSDAQWNEQFF
>NA|NA|TRBV6-1|TRBJ2-3
TGTGCCAGCAGTGAATTGGGCTTTTCTAGCACAGATACGCAGTATTTT
CASSELGFSSTDTQYF
>TRBD1|NA|TRBV5-1|TRBJ2-1
TGCGCCAGCAGCTTGGGGACAGGGATTGAGCAGTTCTTC
CASSLGTGIEQFF
>NA|NA|TRBV29-1|TRBJ2-2
TGCAGCGTATGGGACGTGAACACCGGGGAGCTGTTTTTT
CSVWDVNTGELFF
>NA|NA|TRBV4-3|TRBJ1-6
TGCGCCAGCAGCCAAGATGCAGGGACCTTAATATCACCCCTCCACTTT
CASSQDAGTLISPLHF
>TRBD2|NA|TRBV27|TRBJ2-3
TGTGCCAGCAGTCCCCTAGCGGACCCCACAGATACGCAGTATTTT
CASSPLADPTDTQYF
>NA|NA|TRBV27|TRBJ2-7
TGTGCCAGCAGTTTAGAAAGACCCGGCTACGAGCAGTACTTC
CASSLERPGYEQYF
>NA|NA|TRBV11-3|TRBJ2-7
TGTGCCAGCAGCTTATTTCAGTATGATGAGCAGTACTTC
CASSLFQYDEQYF
>NA|NA|TRBV11-2|TRBJ2-1
TGTGCCAGCAGCGTCAGGGCTTCTGAGCAGTTCTTC
CASSVRASEQFF
>NA|NA|TRBV2|TRBJ2-7
TGTGCCGGCACATCATTCACCTACCCCCCCTACGAGCAGTACTTC
CAGTSFTYPPYEQYF